This T cell receptor (beta chain) was obtained from a study of CD8 T cells in ankylosing spondylitis. This clonotype was counted many times. Making the TCR beta libraries involved quantitative 5'-RACE with molecular barcodes. TCRdb used MiXCR to reprocess the 5' RACE reads, holding one entry per CDR3 protein. The table has 300,000 to 350,000 distinct CDR3 sequences, approximately 10% seen once. The material sequenced was blood, either unsorted or a sorted T cell fraction (not recorded which). This TCR was sampled from a female donor with ankylosing spondylitis or in good health (not recorded which).

CDR3 sequence (DNA): TGTGCCAGCAGCAGACTAGGACGGTCGGCCGAGCAGTACTTC. Its protein product is CASSRLGRSAEQYF. J is TRBJ2-7 and V is TRBV2; D might be TRBD2 (6 bases). V shed 6 bases and J shed 6 bases, with 18 bases lying between them. This CDR3 contains 14 residues. CDR1 is SNHLY, CDR2 FYNNEI, per germline.